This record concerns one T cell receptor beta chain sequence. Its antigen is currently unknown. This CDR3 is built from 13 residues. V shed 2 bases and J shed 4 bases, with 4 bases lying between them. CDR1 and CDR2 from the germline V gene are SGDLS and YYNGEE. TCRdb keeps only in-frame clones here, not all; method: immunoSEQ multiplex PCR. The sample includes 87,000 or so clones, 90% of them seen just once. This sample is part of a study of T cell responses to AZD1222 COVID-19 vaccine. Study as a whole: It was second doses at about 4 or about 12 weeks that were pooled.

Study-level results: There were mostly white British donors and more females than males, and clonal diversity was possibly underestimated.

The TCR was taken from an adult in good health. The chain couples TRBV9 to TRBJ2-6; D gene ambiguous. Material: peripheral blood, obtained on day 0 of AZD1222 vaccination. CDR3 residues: CASSVRGANVLTF. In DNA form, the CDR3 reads TGTGCCAGCAGCGTGCGAGGGGCCAACGTCCTGACTTTC. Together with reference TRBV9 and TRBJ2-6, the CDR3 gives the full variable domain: DSGVTQTPKHLITATGQRVTLRCSPRSGDLSVYWYQQSLDQGLQFLIQYYNGEERAKGNILERFSAQQFPDLHSELNLSSLELGDSALYFCASSVRGANVLTFGAGSRLTVL.